A selection of T cell receptor beta chains follows, all from one sample in a study of blood T cell repertoires in COVID-19. Data came from immunoSEQ multiplex PCR; TCRdb stores just in-frame clones and leaves some out. Seen here are a few hundred thousand clones, about nine tenths observed once, and the top ten hold about 4%. The sequenced sample was PBMCs or T cells enriched from blood (not recorded which). The receptors derive from a man in his thirties or forties who had recovered from COVID-19. Both conserved end residues are part of each CDR3. The D gene is left open where the match is weak. Not every row has a clone size; where given, it reads once, few, many or a size class.

CDR3 length: 15
J gene: TRBJ2-7
clone size: .
V gene: TRBV10-3
D gene: .
CDR3 protein: CAISESNPLRNEQYF

CDR3 length: 14
J gene: TRBJ2-2
clone size: .
V gene: TRBV5-1
D gene: .
CDR3 protein: CASSGTTNTGELFF

CDR3 length: 20
J gene: TRBJ2-4
clone size: once
V gene: TRBV6-1
D gene: TRBD2
CDR3 protein: CASSGYRGLAGGESKNIQYF

CDR3 length: 16
J gene: TRBJ2-2
clone size: .
V gene: TRBV27
D gene: TRBD1
CDR3 protein: CASSLLTGVRLGELFF

CDR3 length: 12
J gene: TRBJ1-1
clone size: many
V gene: TRBV10-1
D gene: .
CDR3 protein: CASSRGNTEAFF

CDR3 length: 15
J gene: TRBJ2-7
clone size: .
V gene: TRBV7-6
D gene: TRBD1
CDR3 protein: CASTPVEDRAYEQYF

CDR3 length: 16
J gene: TRBJ2-5
clone size: .
V gene: TRBV11-2
D gene: TRBD2
CDR3 protein: CASSSILAGLQETQYF

CDR3 length: 14
J gene: TRBJ2-7
clone size: .
V gene: TRBV10-3
D gene: .
CDR3 protein: CAIQRDKGPYEQYF

CDR3 length: 14
J gene: TRBJ1-5
clone size: few
V gene: TRBV19
D gene: .
CDR3 protein: CASIEGDGNQPQHF

CDR3 length: 15
J gene: TRBJ1-5
clone size: .
V gene: TRBV7-9
D gene: .
CDR3 protein: CASSTEGESNQPQHF

CDR3 length: 11
J gene: TRBJ2-1
clone size: .
V gene: TRBV5-6
D gene: .
CDR3 protein: CASSLMEEQFF

CDR3 length: 12
J gene: TRBJ1-2
clone size: .
V gene: TRBV19
D gene: .
CDR3 protein: CASSISVNGYTF

CDR3 length: 14
J gene: TRBJ2-7
clone size: once
V gene: TRBV30
D gene: TRBD1
CDR3 protein: CAWSFGQGSGEQYF